This T cell receptor beta chain came from a study of blood T cell repertoires in COVID-19. For the study at large: The analysed material was cDNA or gDNA that came from T cells, B-cell-depleted T cells, or PBMCs.

Trimming took 4 bases from V and 3 from J, leaving 10 bases between them. Germline CDR1 SGHAT, CDR2 FQNNGV. CDR3 length: 14 residues. The method was immunoSEQ multiplex PCR; TCRdb's version includes in-frame clones alone and lacks a portion of them. The sample shows 95,000 to 110,000 clones, about nine tenths of them seen only once. This receptor was obtained from a man in his fifties with active or convalescent COVID-19. The chain uses TRBV11-2 and TRBJ2-1; no clear D. Input material: peripheral blood. The CDR3 loop is CASSSIIGYNEQFF. The CDR3, as DNA: TGTGCCAGCAGCTCGATAATCGGCTACAATGAGCAGTTCTTC.